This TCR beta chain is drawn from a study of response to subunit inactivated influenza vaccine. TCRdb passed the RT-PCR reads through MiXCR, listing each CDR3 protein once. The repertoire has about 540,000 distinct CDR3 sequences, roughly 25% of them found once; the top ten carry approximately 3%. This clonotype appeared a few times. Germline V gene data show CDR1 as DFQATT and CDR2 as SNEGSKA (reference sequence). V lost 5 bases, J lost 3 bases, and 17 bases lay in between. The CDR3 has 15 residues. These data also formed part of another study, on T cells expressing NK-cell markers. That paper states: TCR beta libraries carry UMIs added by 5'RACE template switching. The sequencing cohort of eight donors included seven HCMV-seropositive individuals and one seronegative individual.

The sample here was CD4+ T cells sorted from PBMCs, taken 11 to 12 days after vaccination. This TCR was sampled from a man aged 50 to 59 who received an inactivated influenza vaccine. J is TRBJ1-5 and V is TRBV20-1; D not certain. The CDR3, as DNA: TGCAGTGCTTTACCAGGAGCCGCCCTCAATCAGCCCCAGCATTTT. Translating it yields CSALPGAALNQPQHF.